This T cell receptor (beta chain) was captured by sequencing in a study of CD8 T cells in Susac syndrome. TCR beta sequences were obtained from blood CD8+ and CD4+ T cells. Controls were age- and sex-matched healthy donors. TEMRA cells were FACS-enriched, with CD8+ and CD4+ T cells isolated negatively. RNA, at about 0.5 to 1 ug, was reverse transcribed with random hexamers. The amplification used immunoSEQ multiplex PCR on TCR beta CDR3; it spanned 54 Vbeta and 13 Jbeta. MiXCR was run by TCRdb on the immunoSEQ multiplex PCR reads, yielding one entry per CDR3 protein. Here the sample spans about 210,000 distinct CDR3 sequences, 80% to 95% being singletons. Trimming at V came to 0 bases and at J to 5 bases, leaving 5 bases not matched to a gene. The CDR3 covers 15 residues. CDR1 MNHNS and CDR2 SASEGT come from the germline V gene.

This clonotype was obtained from a human donor in good health. The V and J genes are TRBV6-1 and TRBJ1-1; 8 bases line up with TRBD1. Sequencing was carried out using CD4+ T cells from PBMCs. CDR3 loop: CASSEAQGARTEAFF. The CDR3 coding sequence is TGTGCCAGCAGTGAAGCTCAGGGGGCGCGGACTGAAGCTTTCTTT.